These 24 T cell receptor beta chains came from one sample sequenced in a study of siplizumab effects on memory and regulatory T cells. Repertoires were generated with immunoSEQ multiplex PCR, while TCRdb's copy carries only in-frame clones and drops some. This sample has over 65,000 clones, with 95% found just once. Sequencing was done on a sample of CD8+ T cells sorted from blood. The source is a human donor in good health.

The CDR3 nucleotides are TGTGCCAGCAGTTTAACGGCTAGCGGGAGCGAAATAGATACGCAGTATTTT. Translating it yields CASSLTASGSEIDTQYF. The V call is TRBV27, the J call TRBJ2-3; 10 nucleotides match TRBD2. The CDR3 sequence is 17 residues long. The germline V gene has CDR1 MNHEY and CDR2 SMNVEV (reference sequence). J was trimmed by 5 bases and V by 2 bases; bases with no gene match: 10.

The chain has TRBV21-1 and TRBJ1-4; the table's D call of TRBD1 was not tested on the DNA. TRBV21-1 is annotated as a pseudogene. The CDR3 sequence is 15 residues long. The CDR3 DNA follows: TGTGCCAGCAGCAAAAGACAGGGGACAGGGGAAAAACTGTTTTTT. This encodes CASSKRQGTGEKLFF.

The CDR3 nucleotides read TGTGCCATCAGTGATCGGGCGATCCAAGAGACCCAGTACTTC. Its protein is CAISDRAIQETQYF. The V gene is TRBV10-3, the J gene TRBJ2-5; unclear D gene. The CDR3 is made up of 14 amino acids. The V gene's germline CDR1 is ENHRY and CDR2 SYGVKD. V was clipped by 3 bases and J by 1 base, with 9 bases between them.

The V and J genes are TRBV7-3 and TRBJ1-1; TRBD1 is a possible D gene (6 bases). CDR3 length equals 15 residues. Trimming left V 6 bases short and J 4 bases short, with 18 bases between. The germline V gene has CDR1 SGHTA and CDR2 FQGTGA. In DNA, the CDR3 is TGTGCCAGCAGTCCGGACGGGGGCTGGGGCACTGAAGCTTTCTTT. Translated, it gives CASSPDGGWGTEAFF.

This clone has only a few counts. V gene TRBV29-1 combines with J gene TRBJ1-2; 8 bases line up with TRBD1. The germline gives CDR1 SQVTM, CDR2 ANQGSEA. The CDR3 extends over 12 amino acids. V dropped 5 bases and J dropped 4; count of bases not matched to a gene: 3. Here the CDR3 reads CSVTDRAYGYTF. In DNA form, the CDR3 reads TGCAGCGTTACGGACAGGGCCTATGGCTACACCTTC.

This rearrangement joins TRBV6-6 to TRBJ2-1; the match to TRBD1 covers 8 bases. The CDR3 contains 15 residues. V was pared by 4 bases and J by 4 bases, with 6 bases of the junction left unmatched. Germline assignment: CDR1 MNHNY and CDR2 SVGAGI (reference sequence). CDR3 in DNA: TGTGCCAGCAGTTTGGACAGGGTTCATTACAATGAGCAGTTCTTC. It is translated as CASSLDRVHYNEQFF.

The V and J genes are TRBV11-2 and TRBJ2-3; D is possibly TRBD1 (6 bases). The CDR3 consists of 16 residues. The germline CDR1 and CDR2 sequences are SGHAT and FQNNGV. Trimming left V 5 bases short and J 2 bases short, with 17 bases between. This chain's CDR3 is CASSVNIGQLTDTQYF. CDR3 DNA sequence: TGTGCCAGCAGCGTGAATATTGGACAGCTCACAGATACGCAGTATTTT.

The chain uses TRBV4-1 and TRBJ1-2; D call uncertain. Trimming left V 1 base short and J 4 bases short, with 19 bases between. Germline CDR1 MGHRA, CDR2 YSYEKL. The CDR3 length is 17 residues. For the CDR3, the DNA is TGCGCCAGCAGCCAAGGAACCAGCCGGACGGATCCCTATGGCTACACCTTC. It translates to CASSQGTSRTDPYGYTF.

The gene calls are TRBV28 and TRBJ1-2; D possibly corresponds to TRBD1 (6 bases). Trimming took off 6 bases at V and 7 bases at J, with 21 bases between the two ends. This CDR3 has 15 residues. CDR1 MDHEN and CDR2 SYDVKM come from the germline V gene. The chain's CDR3 is CASSHPLQGYGGYTF. The CDR3 DNA is TGTGCCAGCAGCCATCCTCTACAGGGATACGGTGGCTACACCTTC.

V is TRBV27 and J is TRBJ2-1; no definite D call. This CDR3 has 12 residues. Germline V gene data show CDR1 as MNHEY and CDR2 as SMNVEV (reference sequence). Trimming cost V 6 bases and J 8 bases, with 11 bases left between them. The DNA for the CDR3 is TGTGCCAGCAGCTTCCTAGGTGATGAGCAGTTCTTC. Protein: CASSFLGDEQFF.

The chain has TRBV7-9 and TRBJ2-7; D remains ambiguous. This CDR3 spans 14 amino acids. Looked up from germline, CDR1 is SEHNR and CDR2 is FQNEAQ (reference sequence). Between the trimmed V and J ends, which lost 0 bases and 4 bases, there was a span of 10 bases. The CDR3 loop reads CASSLALKEYEQYF. The CDR3 DNA sequence: TGTGCCAGCAGCTTAGCGTTAAAGGAATACGAGCAGTACTTC.

The V gene is TRBV9, the J gene TRBJ2-7; no firm D call. CDR1 is SGDLS, CDR2 YYNGEE, per germline. The CDR3 runs 15 residues. V shed 4 bases and J shed 0 bases, with 14 bases lying between them. DNA of the CDR3: TGTGCCAGCAGCCCAGGAGTGGGTTCCTCCTACGAGCAGTACTTC. Amino acids: CASSPGVGSSYEQYF.

The count of this clone is one. The chain recombines TRBV5-6 with TRBJ2-3, with D unclear. The CDR3 contains 11 residues. The germline V gene has CDR1 SGHDT and CDR2 YYEEEE. V lost 6 bases to trimming and J lost 9 bases, with 11 bases between them. The CDR3 nucleotides read TGTGCCAGCAAGGCCGGCCGAACGCAGTATTTT. Translating gives CASKAGRTQYF. The entire variable domain, with the rest obtained from reference TRBV5-6 and TRBJ2-3, is as follows: DAGVTQSPTHLIKTRGQQVTLRCSPKSGHDTVSWYQQALGQGPQFIFQYYEEEERQRGNFPDRFSGHQFPNYSSELNVNALLLGDSALYLCASKAGRTQYFGPGTRLTVL.

The chain joins TRBV7-9 to TRBJ2-1; TRBD2 is a possible D gene (5 bases). V was pared by 3 bases and J by 0 bases, with 6 bases between. This CDR3 contains 14 residues. The germline gives CDR1 SEHNR, CDR2 FQNEAQ (reference sequence). The CDR3 nucleotides read TGTGCCAGCAGCTTGGGGAGCTCCTACAATGAGCAGTTCTTC. As protein: CASSLGSSYNEQFF.

The CDR3 loop reads CAWSAEDMGETNYSYEQYF. The CDR3 DNA sequence: TGTGCCTGGAGTGCTGAAGATATGGGGGAGACTAACTACTCCTACGAGCAGTACTTC. The chain joins TRBV30 to TRBJ2-7, with D possibly called TRBD1 or TRBD2 (5 bases each). There are 19 residues in the CDR3. Germline CDR1 and CDR2: GTSNPN and SVGIG (reference sequence). Trimming took 1 base from V and 0 from J, leaving 25 bases between them.

CDR3 sequence reads: CASRRQGAGETQYF. The CDR3, as DNA: TGTGCCAGCAGGCGACAGGGGGCAGGCGAGACCCAGTACTTC. The rearrangement joins TRBV11-2 to TRBJ2-5, with TRBD1 matching over 10 bases. CDR1 and CDR2 (germline): SGHAT, FQNNGV. V lost 6 bases to trimming and J lost 5 bases; unmatched junction nucleotides: 6. The CDR3 consists of 14 residues.

The J gene is TRBJ1-2, the V gene TRBV29-1; the D gene is possibly TRBD1 (5 bases). Between the trimmed V and J ends, which lost 4 bases and 4 bases, there was a span of 16 bases. Germline assignment: CDR1 SQVTM and CDR2 ANQGSEA. CDR3 length: 14 residues. CDR3 bases: TGCAGCGTTGTGGGGACGGGGTCTGCCTATGGCTACACCTTC. This codes for CSVVGTGSAYGYTF.

The genes are TRBV9 and TRBJ2-3; the D gene is possibly TRBD2 (6 bases). V was shortened by 3 bases and J by 0 bases, with 11 bases between the two germline ends. This CDR3 contains 15 residues. Germline CDR1 is SGDLS and CDR2 is YYNGEE. The CDR3 spells CASSAGLTSTDTQYF. CDR3 bases: TGTGCCAGCAGCGCTGGACTAACTAGCACAGATACGCAGTATTTT. Full variable domain (rest looked up from reference TRBV9 and TRBJ2-3): DSGVTQTPKHLITATGQRVTLRCSPRSGDLSVYWYQQSLDQGLQFLIQYYNGEERAKGNILERFSAQQFPDLHSELNLSSLELGDSALYFCASSAGLTSTDTQYFGPGTRLTVL.

This chain connects TRBV7-9 to TRBJ2-3, with 7 bases aligning to TRBD1. The CDR3 has 17 amino acids. Germline trimming cut 5 bases from V and 2 bases from J; bases unmatched to any gene: 13. Germline V lookup: CDR1 SEHNR, CDR2 FQNEAQ (reference sequence). This CDR3 reads CASSPMSTGSFTDTQYF. Written as DNA, the CDR3 is TGTGCCAGCAGCCCGATGTCGACAGGGTCCTTCACAGATACGCAGTATTTT.

The chain links TRBV2 to TRBJ2-3; D call uncertain. V was pared by 1 base and J by 1 base, with 9 bases between. The length of the CDR3 is 15 residues. Germline V gene lookup returns CDR1 SNHLY and CDR2 FYNNEI. CDR3 loop: CASSEGTKGTDTQYF. The DNA for the CDR3 is TGTGCCAGCAGTGAAGGGACGAAAGGCACAGATACGCAGTATTTT. Full variable domain (missing parts from reference TRBV2 and TRBJ2-3): EPEVTQTPSHQVTQMGQEVILRCVPISNHLYFYWYRQILGQKVEFLVSFYNNEISEKSEIFDDQFSVERPDGSNFTLKIRSTKLEDSAMYFCASSEGTKGTDTQYFGPGTRLTVL.

This chain links TRBV28 with TRBJ1-1, with no clear D. Germline values: CDR1 MDHEN, CDR2 SYDVKM. The CDR3 loop spans 11 amino acids. V lost 7 bases, J lost 7 bases, and 10 bases lay in between. The CDR3 DNA is TGTGCCAGCAACTTTTTGAGTGAAGCTTTCTTT. It codes for CASNFLSEAFF.

The J gene is TRBJ2-1, the V gene TRBV5-1; no firm D call. CDR3 length: 15 amino acids. Germline loops: CDR1 SGHRS, CDR2 YFSETQ. Between the trimmed V and J ends, which lost 1 base and 0 bases, there was a span of 8 bases. This CDR3 is CASSLKRSSYNEQFF. The CDR3 nucleotides read TGCGCCAGCAGCTTGAAACGGAGCTCCTACAATGAGCAGTTCTTC.

The chain has TRBV7-2 and TRBJ2-5, with D perhaps being TRBD1 or TRBD2 (5 bases each). Germline CDR1 and CDR2: SGHTA and FQGNSA. The CDR3 runs 16 residues. Trimming took 1 base from V and 2 from J, leaving 14 bases between them. CDR3 loop: CASSLGFGAEQETQYF. CDR3 DNA: TGTGCCAGCAGCTTAGGTTTCGGGGCAGAACAAGAGACCCAGTACTTC.

The J gene is TRBJ1-4, the V gene TRBV27; no definite D call. This CDR3 spans 14 amino acids. V lost 3 bases and J 6 bases, leaving 11 bases between the germline ends. Germline assignment: CDR1 MNHEY and CDR2 SMNVEV (reference sequence). The CDR3 bases are TGTGCCAGCAGTTTCCTCGGGCCCTATGAAAAACTGTTTTTT. This codes for CASSFLGPYEKLFF. Using reference TRBV27 and TRBJ1-4 for the parts outside the CDR3, the full variable domain is EAQVTQNPRYLITVTGKKLTVTCSQNMNHEYMSWYRQDPGLGLRQIYYSMNVEVTDKGDVPEGYKVSRKEKRNFPLILESPSPNQTSLYFCASSFLGPYEKLFFGSGTQLSVL.